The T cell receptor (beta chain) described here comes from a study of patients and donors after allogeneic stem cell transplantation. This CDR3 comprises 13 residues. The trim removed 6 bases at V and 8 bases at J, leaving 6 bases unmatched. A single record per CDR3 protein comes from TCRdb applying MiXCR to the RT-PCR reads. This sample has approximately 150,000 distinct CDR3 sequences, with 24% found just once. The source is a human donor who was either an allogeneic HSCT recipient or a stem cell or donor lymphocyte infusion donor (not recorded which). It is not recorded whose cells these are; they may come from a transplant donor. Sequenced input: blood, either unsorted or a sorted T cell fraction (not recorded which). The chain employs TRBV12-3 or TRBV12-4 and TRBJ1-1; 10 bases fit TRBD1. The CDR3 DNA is TGTGCCAGCAGACGGACAGGGGGGAGGGAAGCTTTCTTT. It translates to CASRRTGGREAFF.